This T cell receptor beta chain derives from a study of blood T cell repertoires in COVID-19. Per the study methods: Reference gene primer amplification in the assay estimated nucleated cell counts. The assay was immunoSEQ multiplex PCR, and TCRdb's table has in-frame clones only and misses some. V and J calls and clone size are copied from that table; D and trimming were computed from the DNA. The sample lists roughly 120,000 clones; approximately 87% were seen once. Trimming took off 2 bases at V and 1 base at J, with 20 bases between the two ends. CDR3 length: 18 residues. The clonotype originates from a woman between 50 and 59 years old with acute or convalescent COVID-19. This chain links TRBV23-1 with TRBJ1-1; weak D call: TRBD1 (6 bases). TRBV23-1 is labeled an ORF, and its function is uncertain. The sample consisted of peripheral blood. The chain's CDR3 is CASSQGWTDLRRNTEAFF. In DNA, the CDR3 is TGCGCCAGCAGTCAAGGCTGGACAGACCTGAGGAGGAACACTGAAGCTTTCTTT.